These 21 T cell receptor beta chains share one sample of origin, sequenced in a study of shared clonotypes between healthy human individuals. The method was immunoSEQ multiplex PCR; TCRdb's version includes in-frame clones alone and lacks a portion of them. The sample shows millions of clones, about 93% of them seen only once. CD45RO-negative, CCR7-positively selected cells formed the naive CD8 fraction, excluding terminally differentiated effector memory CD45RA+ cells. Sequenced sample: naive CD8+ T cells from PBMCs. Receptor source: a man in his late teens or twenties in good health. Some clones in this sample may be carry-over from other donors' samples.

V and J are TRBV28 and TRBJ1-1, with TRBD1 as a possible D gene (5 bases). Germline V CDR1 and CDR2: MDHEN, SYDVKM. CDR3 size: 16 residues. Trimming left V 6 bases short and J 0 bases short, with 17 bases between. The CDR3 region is CASSQWGGSMNTEAFF. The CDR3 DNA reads TGTGCCAGCAGCCAATGGGGGGGTTCCATGAACACTGAAGCTTTCTTT.

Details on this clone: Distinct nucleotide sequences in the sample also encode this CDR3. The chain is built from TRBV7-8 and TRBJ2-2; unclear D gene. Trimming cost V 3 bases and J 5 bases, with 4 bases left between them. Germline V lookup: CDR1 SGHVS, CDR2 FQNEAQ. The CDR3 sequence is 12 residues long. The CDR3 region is CASSLGTGELFF. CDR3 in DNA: TGTGCCAGCAGCTTGGGGACCGGGGAGCTGTTTTTT. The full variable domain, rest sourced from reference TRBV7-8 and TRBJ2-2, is GAGVSQSPRYKVAKRGQDVALRCDPISGHVSLFWYQQALGQGPEFLTYFQNEAQLDKSGLPSDRFFAERPEGSVSTLKIQRTQQEDSAVYLCASSLGTGELFFGEGSRLTVL.

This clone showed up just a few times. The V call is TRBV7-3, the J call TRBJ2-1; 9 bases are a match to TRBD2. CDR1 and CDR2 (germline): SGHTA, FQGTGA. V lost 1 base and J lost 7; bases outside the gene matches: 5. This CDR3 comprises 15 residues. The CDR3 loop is CASSLMSGRRNEQFF. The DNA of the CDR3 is TGTGCCAGCAGCTTAATGAGCGGGAGGCGTAATGAGCAGTTCTTC.

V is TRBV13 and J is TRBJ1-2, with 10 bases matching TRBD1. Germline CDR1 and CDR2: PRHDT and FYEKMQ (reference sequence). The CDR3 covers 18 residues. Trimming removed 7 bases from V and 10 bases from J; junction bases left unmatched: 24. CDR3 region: CASIPLGDRGYLHSDYTF. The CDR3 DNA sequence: TGTGCCAGCATCCCCCTAGGGGACAGGGGTTACCTCCATTCGGACTACACCTTC.

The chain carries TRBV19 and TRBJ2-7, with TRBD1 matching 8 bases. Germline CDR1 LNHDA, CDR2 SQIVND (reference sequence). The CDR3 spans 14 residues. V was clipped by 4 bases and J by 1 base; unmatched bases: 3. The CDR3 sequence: CASSTRTGSYEQYF. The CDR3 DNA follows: TGTGCCAGTAGTACCCGGACAGGGTCCTACGAGCAGTACTTC.

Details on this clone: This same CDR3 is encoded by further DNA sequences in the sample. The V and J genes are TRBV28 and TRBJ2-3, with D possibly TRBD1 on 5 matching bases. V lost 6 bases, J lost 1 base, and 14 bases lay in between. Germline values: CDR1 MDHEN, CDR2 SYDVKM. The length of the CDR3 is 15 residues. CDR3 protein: CASSLLVRGTDTQYF. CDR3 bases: TGTGCCAGCAGCCTTCTCGTCAGGGGCACAGATACGCAGTATTTT.

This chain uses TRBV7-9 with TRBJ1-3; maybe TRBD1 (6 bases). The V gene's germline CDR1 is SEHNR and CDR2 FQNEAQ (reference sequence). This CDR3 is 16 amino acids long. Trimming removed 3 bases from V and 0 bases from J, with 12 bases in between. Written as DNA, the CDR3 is TGTGCCAGCAGCTTTCACAGGGAACACTCTGGAAACACCATATATTTT. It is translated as CASSFHREHSGNTIYF. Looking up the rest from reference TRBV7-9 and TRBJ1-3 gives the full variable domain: DTGVSQNPRHKITKRGQNVTFRCDPISEHNRLYWYRQTLGQGPEFLTYFQNEAQLEKSRLLSDRFSAERPKGSFSTLEIQRTEQGDSAMYLCASSFHREHSGNTIYFGEGSWLTVV.

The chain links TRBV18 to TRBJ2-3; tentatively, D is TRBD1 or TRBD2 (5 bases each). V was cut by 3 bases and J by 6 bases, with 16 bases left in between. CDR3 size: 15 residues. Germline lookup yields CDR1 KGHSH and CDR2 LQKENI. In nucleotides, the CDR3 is TGTGCCAGCTCACCCTGGGGCAGGGAGAGGGATACGCAGTATTTT. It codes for CASSPWGRERDTQYF.

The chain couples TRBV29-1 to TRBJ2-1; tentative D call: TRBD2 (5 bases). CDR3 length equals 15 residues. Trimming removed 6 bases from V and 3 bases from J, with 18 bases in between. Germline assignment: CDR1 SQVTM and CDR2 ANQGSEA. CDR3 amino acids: CSVPDSLGGYNEQFF. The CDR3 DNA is TGCAGCGTCCCGGACTCCCTGGGCGGCTACAATGAGCAGTTCTTC.

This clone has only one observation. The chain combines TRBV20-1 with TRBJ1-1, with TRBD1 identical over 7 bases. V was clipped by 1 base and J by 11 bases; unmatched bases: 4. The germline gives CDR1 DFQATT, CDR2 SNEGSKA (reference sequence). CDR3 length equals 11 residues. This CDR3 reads CSARAPGGAFF. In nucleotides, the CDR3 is TGCAGTGCTAGAGCCCCAGGGGGGGCTTTCTTT.

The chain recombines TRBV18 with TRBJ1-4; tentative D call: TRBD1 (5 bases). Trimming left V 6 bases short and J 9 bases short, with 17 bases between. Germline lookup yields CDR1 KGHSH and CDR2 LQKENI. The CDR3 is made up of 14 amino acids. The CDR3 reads CASSVAGREKKLFF. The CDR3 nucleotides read TGTGCCAGCTCGGTCGCGGGACGAGAGAAAAAACTGTTTTTT.

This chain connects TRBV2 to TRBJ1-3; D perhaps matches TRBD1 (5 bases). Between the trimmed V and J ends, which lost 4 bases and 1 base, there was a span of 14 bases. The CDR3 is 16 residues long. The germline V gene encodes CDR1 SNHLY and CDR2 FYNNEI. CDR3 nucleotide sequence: TGTGCCAGCAGTGTTCCGGGACCCAGTTCTGGAAACACCATATATTTT. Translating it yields CASSVPGPSSGNTIYF.

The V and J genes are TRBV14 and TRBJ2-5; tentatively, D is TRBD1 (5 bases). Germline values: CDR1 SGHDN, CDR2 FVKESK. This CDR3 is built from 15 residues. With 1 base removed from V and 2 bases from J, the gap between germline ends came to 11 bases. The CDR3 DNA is TGTGCCAGCAGCCAAGCGACAGAGATTCAAGAGACCCAGTACTTC. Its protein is CASSQATEIQETQYF.

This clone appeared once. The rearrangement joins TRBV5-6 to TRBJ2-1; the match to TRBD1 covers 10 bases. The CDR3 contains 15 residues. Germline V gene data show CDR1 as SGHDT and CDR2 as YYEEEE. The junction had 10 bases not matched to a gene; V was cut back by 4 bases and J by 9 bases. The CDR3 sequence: CASSTGTGALTEQFF. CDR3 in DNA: TGTGCCAGCAGCACCGGGACAGGGGCATTGACTGAGCAGTTCTTC.

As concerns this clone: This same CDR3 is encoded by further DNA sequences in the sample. DNA of the CDR3: TGTGCCAGCAGTCCGGGTCGCTCCTACGAGCAGTACTTC. This encodes CASSPGRSYEQYF. This sequence joins TRBV27 and TRBJ2-7; no reliable D call. The germline V and J ends were trimmed by 5 bases and 0 bases, with 8 bases remaining between them. Per germline, CDR1 MNHEY and CDR2 SMNVEV (reference sequence). This CDR3 has 13 amino acids.

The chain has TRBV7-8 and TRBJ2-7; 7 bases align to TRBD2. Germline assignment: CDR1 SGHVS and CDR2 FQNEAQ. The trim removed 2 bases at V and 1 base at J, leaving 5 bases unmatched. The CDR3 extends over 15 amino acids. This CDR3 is CASSLIAGASYEQYF. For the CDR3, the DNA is TGTGCCAGCAGCTTAATAGCGGGTGCATCCTACGAGCAGTACTTC.

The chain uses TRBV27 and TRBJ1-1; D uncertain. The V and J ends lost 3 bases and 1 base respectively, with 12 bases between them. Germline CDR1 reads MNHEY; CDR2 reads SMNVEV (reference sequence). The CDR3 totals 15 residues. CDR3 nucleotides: TGTGCCAGCAGTTTCAGCGCAGGTTCGAACACTGAAGCTTTCTTT. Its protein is CASSFSAGSNTEAFF.

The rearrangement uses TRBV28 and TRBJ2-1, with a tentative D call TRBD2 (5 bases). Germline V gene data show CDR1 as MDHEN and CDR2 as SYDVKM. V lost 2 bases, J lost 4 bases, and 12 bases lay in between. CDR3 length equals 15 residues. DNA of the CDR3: TGTGCCAGCAGTTTAATAGGAACGGGGTACAATGAGCAGTTCTTC. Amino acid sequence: CASSLIGTGYNEQFF.

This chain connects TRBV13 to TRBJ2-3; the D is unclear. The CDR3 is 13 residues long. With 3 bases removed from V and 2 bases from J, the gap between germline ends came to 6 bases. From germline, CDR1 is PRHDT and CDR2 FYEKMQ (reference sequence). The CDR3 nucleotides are TGTGCCAGCAGCTTCGAGAACACAGATACGCAGTATTTT. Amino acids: CASSFENTDTQYF.

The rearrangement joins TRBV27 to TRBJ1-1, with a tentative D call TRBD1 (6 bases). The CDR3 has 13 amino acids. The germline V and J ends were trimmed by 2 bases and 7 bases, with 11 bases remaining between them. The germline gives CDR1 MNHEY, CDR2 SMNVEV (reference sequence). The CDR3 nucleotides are TGTGCCAGCAGTTTAAGGGGGATGGATGAAGCTTTCTTT. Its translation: CASSLRGMDEAFF.

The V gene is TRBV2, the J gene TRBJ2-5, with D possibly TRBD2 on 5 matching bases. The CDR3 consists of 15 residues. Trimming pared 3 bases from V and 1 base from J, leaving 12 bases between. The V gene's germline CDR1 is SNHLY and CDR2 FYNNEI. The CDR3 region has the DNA TGTGCCAGCAGTGATCATGGGGAGTCCCAAGAGACCCAGTACTTC. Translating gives CASSDHGESQETQYF.